This T cell receptor (beta chain) was captured by sequencing in a study of T-cell memory formation after mild COVID-19. Points from the study as a whole: Clones that got smaller from day 15 to 85 had even CD4/CD8, while clones growing later tipped toward CD4+.

Germline CDR1 is SGDLS and CDR2 is YYNGEE. This CDR3 has 16 amino acids. V dropped 4 bases and J dropped 4; count of bases not matched to a gene: 13. Using its own MiXCR run on the 5' RACE reads, TCRdb lists one record per CDR3 protein. The table has 150,000 to 200,000 distinct CDR3 sequences, around 13% seen once. Details on this clonotype: Its antigen is currently unknown.

The V gene is TRBV9, the J gene TRBJ2-7; 8 bases line up with TRBD2. This clonotype originated in an adult woman who had mild COVID-19 (a few samples of this study predate the infection). Cell type and time point are not known. Input material: PBMCs or a T cell subset sorted from them (not recorded which). The CDR3 here is CASSSVAGTRRYEQYF. The DNA of the CDR3 is TGTGCCAGCAGCTCAGTTGCCGGGACTAGGAGGTACGAGCAGTACTTC.